This T cell receptor (beta chain) was documented in a study of STAT3 mutations in large granular lymphocyte leukemia (dated by TCRdb to about 2019). Context from the whole study: Canonical activating STAT3 mutations were detected in roughly half of the longitudinally sequenced T-LGLL patients. Over half of the T-LGLL patients were given one or more immunosuppressive therapy regimens, and 40% of those treated had a hematologic response. Patients with T-cell large granular lymphocyte leukemia underwent serial deep sequencing of TCRbeta CDR3 and STAT3 to reconstruct clonal hierarchy and dynamics. Fewer than 20 representative T-LGLL cases were selected from an initial cohort of approximately 200 LGL patients for longitudinal TCRbeta and STAT3 sequencing. A couple of patients with natural killer LGL leukemia were also sequenced longitudinally as controls within the study. For each patient, sequencing was performed at an average of about 4.3 time points, with a range of 2 to 8 samplings. Study-level results and caveats: Several patients had a dominant TCR clone burden greater than the STAT3 mutant burden, which suggests that the STAT3 mutation arose secondarily within a clone that had already expanded. TCR clonotype switching after therapy was observed in about 35% of the 18 patients, and all newly emerging clones were found to be STAT3 wild type. Linking therapy response to changes in TCR clonal burden was complicated by variable intervals between samplings and by differing treatment regimens. Because no samples were available when a clone first appeared, clonal expansion had to be inferred from samplings taken at other points. At least one immunodominant TCRbeta clonotype was identified in every T-LGLL patient, and multiple immunodominant subclonotypes were identified in about half of the T-LGLL patients. Because codominant clonotypes persisted in some patients, a small but highly pathogenic clone may have been missed.

The same DNA, extracted from blood mononuclear cells, served for both TCR sequencing and STAT3 sequencing. CDR1 and CDR2 (SEHNR, FQNEAQ) derive from the germline V gene (reference sequence). The germline V and J ends show losses of 4 bases and 6 bases respectively, and no gene match explains 5 bases of the junction. Measured from the cysteine to the phenylalanine, the CDR3 is 15 residues long. The sequence is cut down to CDR3 DNA, 45 bases in frame from base 1. TCRbeta libraries were sequenced on an Illumina MiSeq, and an average of about 40,000 productive templates per sample was obtained. The immunoSEQ assay, which uses multiplex PCR amplification, was used to generate TCRbeta CDR3 libraries. Per the source publication's procedure: Repertoire diversity was calculated as previously defined, and values close to 0 indicated extremely monoclonal samples. TCRdb took this table from immuneACCESS and kept in-frame rearrangements with V and J called. Such tables lack part of the clones; where checked against another copy, unresolved V genes explain under half of the gap, and the rest is unexplained. V and J calls and clone size are those listed in that table; D and trimming were worked out from the DNA. The sample table records some 28,000 clones; around three quarters of these occur just once. The ten biggest clones cover approximately 31% of the sample.

For this clone: Its antigen remains undetermined. Base qualities are not provided; no much larger clone lies one nucleotide away.

The sample taken for sequencing was peripheral blood mononuclear cells. The rearranged chain carries TRBV7-9 and TRBJ2-2; TRBD1 agrees with 10 junctional bases. This clonotype was obtained from a woman aged 50 to 60 with T-cell large granular lymphocyte leukemia. Some clones in this sample may be carry-over from other donors' samples. The age is the age at diagnosis. CDR3 loop: CASSSRDRGSGELFF. The DNA reads as follows: TGTGCCAGCAGCTCCCGGGACAGGGGATCCGGGGAGCTGTTTTTT.